These 28 T cell receptor beta chains were all obtained from the same sample, sequenced in a study of blood T cell repertoires in COVID-19. Only in-frame clones appear in the TCRdb table, and some are missing; sequencing was by immunoSEQ multiplex PCR. Of about 240,000 clones listed, about 85% were seen once; the top ten hold around 6.5%. The sequencing input was peripheral blood. These TCRs come from a woman between 55 and 75 years old with active or convalescent COVID-19.

The count of this clone is one. V gene TRBV29-1 combines with J gene TRBJ2-1; no clear D gene. This CDR3 is built from 11 residues. V lost 4 bases and J 12 bases, leaving 13 bases between the germline ends. CDR1 is SQVTM and CDR2 is ANQGSEA in the germline V gene. The CDR3 DNA follows: TGCAGCGTTGGATTTAGCATTGGGCAGTTCTTC. Its protein is CSVGFSIGQFF.

This clone occurred once. The rearrangement joins TRBV27 to TRBJ2-7; 9 nucleotides line up with TRBD1. V lost 3 bases, J lost 3 bases, and 6 bases stayed unmatched. Looked up from germline, CDR1 is MNHEY and CDR2 is SMNVEV (reference sequence). CDR3 size: 15 residues. The CDR3: CASSLAATGGYEQYV. Written as DNA, the CDR3 is TGTGCCAGCAGTTTGGCCGCGACAGGGGGCTACGAGCAGTACGTC.

The chain links TRBV27 to TRBJ1-1; no definite D call. The CDR3 consists of 14 residues. Germline V CDR1 and CDR2: MNHEY, SMNVEV (reference sequence). V gave up 5 bases and J gave up 4 bases, with 14 bases separating them. DNA of the CDR3: TGTGCCAGCAGTACTACTGTAGGGAGCACTGAAGCTTTCTTT. Translating gives CASSTTVGSTEAFF.

The V and J genes are TRBV19 and TRBJ2-1; 9 positions agree with TRBD2. Germline CDR1 LNHDA, CDR2 SQIVND (reference sequence). The ends lost 5 bases at V and 8 bases at J; junction bases unmatched: 19. The CDR3 is made up of 18 amino acids. Here the CDR3 reads CASSSPGGVAGVSDEQFF. CDR3 nucleotide sequence: TGTGCCAGTAGTTCTCCCGGGGGGGTAGCGGGAGTGTCGGATGAGCAGTTCTTC.

The V gene is TRBV19, the J gene TRBJ2-3; D possibly corresponds to TRBD2 (7 bases). This CDR3 is 16 amino acids long. Trimming took off 7 bases at V and 1 base at J, with 18 bases between the two ends. Germline CDR1 LNHDA, CDR2 SQIVND (reference sequence). The CDR3 DNA sequence: TGTGCCAGTACCCCGAGGGGGGGGATTCGCACAGATACGCAGTATTTT. It is translated as CASTPRGGIRTDTQYF.

The V gene is TRBV30, the J gene TRBJ1-6, with 7 bases lining up with TRBD1. CDR3 length: 13 residues. Per germline, CDR1 GTSNPN and CDR2 SVGIG (reference sequence). J gave up 8 bases and V 3 bases, and 4 bases lay outside the gene matches. For the CDR3, the DNA is TGTGCCTGGAGGGACAGGATCGATTCACCCCTCCACTTT. Encoded protein: CAWRDRIDSPLHF. Using reference TRBV30 and TRBJ1-6 for the parts outside the CDR3, the full variable domain is SQTIHQWPATLVQPVGSPLSLECTVEGTSNPNLYWYRQAAGRGLQLLFYSVGIGQISSEVPQNLSASRPQDRQFILSSKKLLLSDSGFYLCAWRDRIDSPLHFGNGTRLTVT.

This clone came up a few times. The rearrangement joins TRBV7-9 to TRBJ1-1; D is perhaps TRBD1 (5 bases). The V gene's germline CDR1 is SEHNR and CDR2 FQNEAQ (reference sequence). The CDR3 is made up of 11 amino acids. The V and J ends lost 3 bases and 8 bases respectively, with 7 bases between them. Written as DNA, the CDR3 is TGTGCCAGCAGCTTCAACAGGGAAGCTTTCTTT. Protein product: CASSFNREAFF.

The chain combines TRBV18 with TRBJ2-7, with 10 bases aligning to TRBD2. CDR1 KGHSH and CDR2 LQKENI come from the germline V gene. The junction had 9 bases not matched to a gene; V was cut back by 2 bases and J by 5 bases. The CDR3 loop spans 16 amino acids. CDR3 residues: CASSPGSGRARDEQYF. In DNA, the CDR3 is TGTGCCAGCTCACCAGGCAGCGGGAGGGCCAGAGACGAGCAGTACTTC.

The chain carries TRBV28 and TRBJ2-2, with TRBD2 as a possible D gene (6 bases). The CDR3 is 14 amino acids. Germline CDR1 reads MDHEN; CDR2 reads SYDVKM. The V end was cut by 7 bases, the J end by 7 bases, with 16 bases between. This chain's CDR3 is CASMRAGSIGELFF. In DNA, the CDR3 is TGTGCCAGCATGAGGGCGGGGTCGATCGGGGAGCTGTTTTTT.

In DNA, the CDR3 is TGTGCCAGCAGTCTAGGGACTAGCGGGGGAGAGACCCAGTACTTC. It codes for CASSLGTSGGETQYF. V gene TRBV27 combines with J gene TRBJ2-5; the match to TRBD2 covers 14 bases. V gave up 5 bases and J gave up 4 bases; unmatched junction bases: 3. CDR1 MNHEY and CDR2 SMNVEV come from the germline V gene (reference sequence). There are 15 residues in the CDR3.

The chain combines TRBV9 with TRBJ2-7, with 8 bases aligning to TRBD2. Germline V gives CDR1 SGDLS, CDR2 YYNGEE. Unmatched junction bases numbered 5, after V lost 3 bases and J lost 6 bases. This CDR3 comprises 13 residues. CDR3 region: CASSEGTRSEQYF. The CDR3 coding sequence is TGTGCCAGCAGCGAGGGGACTAGATCCGAGCAGTACTTC.

The chain links TRBV6-5 to TRBJ1-5; 8 bases are shared with TRBD1. The CDR3 has 13 amino acids. V lost 6 bases, J lost 5 bases, and 3 bases stayed unmatched. CDR1 is MNHEY and CDR2 is SVGAGI in the germline V gene. The chain's CDR3 is CASRQTGDQPQHF. CDR3 DNA sequence: TGTGCCAGCAGGCAGACAGGGGATCAGCCCCAGCATTTT.

The chain carries TRBV20-1 and TRBJ1-1, with D hard to call. V shed 3 bases and J shed 7 bases, with 9 bases lying between them. CDR3 size: 11 residues. The germline V gene has CDR1 DFQATT and CDR2 SNEGSKA (reference sequence). CDR3 amino acids: CSARQAFEAFF. The DNA for the CDR3 is TGCAGTGCTAGGCAGGCGTTTGAAGCTTTCTTT.

V gene TRBV3-1 (or the pseudogene TRBV3-2) combines with J gene TRBJ1-2, with D uncertain. From germline, CDR1 is LGHDT and CDR2 YNNKEL (reference sequence). This CDR3 comprises 12 residues. V gave up 0 bases and J gave up 8 bases, with 7 bases separating them. CDR3: CASSQEGRGYTF. CDR3 in DNA: TGTGCCAGCAGCCAAGAAGGGAGGGGCTACACCTTC.

The J gene is TRBJ2-1, the V gene TRBV27, with 7 bases fitting TRBD2. This CDR3 contains 14 residues. Germline assignment: CDR1 MNHEY and CDR2 SMNVEV (reference sequence). The ends lost 6 bases at V and 2 bases at J; junction bases unmatched: 4. CDR3 DNA sequence: TGTGCCAGCAGCGGGGGACTACCCTACAATGAGCAGTTCTTC. The encoded protein is CASSGGLPYNEQFF.

The V gene is TRBV3-1 (or the pseudogene TRBV3-2), the J gene TRBJ1-2; 8 bases fit TRBD1. The V gene end was trimmed by 0 bases and the J gene end by 8 bases; junction bases not matched to a gene: 17. This CDR3 spans 18 amino acids. Germline values: CDR1 LGHDT, CDR2 YNNKEL (reference sequence). CDR3 coding DNA: TGTGCCAGCAGCCAAGAAAAGTCTCTCAGGGGGCTGGGGTCAGGCTACACCTTC. It codes for CASSQEKSLRGLGSGYTF.

This clone has a single count. The chain recombines TRBV7-8 with TRBJ1-2; D might be TRBD1 (5 bases). CDR3 length: 16 amino acids. Between the trimmed V and J ends, which lost 1 base and 5 bases, there was a span of 17 bases. CDR1 and CDR2 from the germline V gene are SGHVS and FQNEAQ. The CDR3 DNA reads TGTGCCAGCAGCTTAGTGGTAGCAGGGTTAAGATATGGCTACACCTTC. This sequence encodes CASSLVVAGLRYGYTF.

A few counts support this clone. The chain has TRBV5-1 and TRBJ2-5; 12 bases fit TRBD2. V trimming: 0 bases; J trimming: 5 bases; junction bases outside the gene matches: 5. The CDR3 spans 16 residues. Germline V gene lookup returns CDR1 SGHRS and CDR2 YFSETQ. This CDR3 is CASSLAPTSGGETQYF. The CDR3 region has the DNA TGCGCCAGCAGCTTGGCGCCAACTAGCGGGGGGGAGACCCAGTACTTC.

The chain carries TRBV10-3 and TRBJ2-7, with 11 bases lining up with TRBD1. CDR3 size: 16 residues. The germline V gene has CDR1 ENHRY and CDR2 SYGVKD. V lost 2 bases to trimming and J lost 4 bases; unmatched junction nucleotides: 7. The CDR3 bases are TGTGCCATCAGTGAGCCGTCCGGGACAGGGGGTTACGAGCAGTACTTC. Translation gives CAISEPSGTGGYEQYF.

The genes are TRBV3-1 (or the pseudogene TRBV3-2) and TRBJ2-7, with a weak D call TRBD1 (5 bases). Looked up from germline, CDR1 is LGHDT and CDR2 is YNNKEL (reference sequence). The CDR3 runs 16 residues. V gave up 1 base and J gave up 2 bases, with 15 bases separating them. The CDR3 sequence: CASSQVSVDSTYEQYF. The CDR3, as DNA: TGTGCCAGCAGCCAAGTCTCTGTCGACAGCACCTACGAGCAGTACTTC.

The chain links TRBV6-6 to TRBJ1-6; D is possibly TRBD1 (5 bases). Trimming pared 0 bases from V and 9 bases from J, leaving 12 bases between. The CDR3 totals 15 residues. Looked up from germline, CDR1 is MNHNY and CDR2 is SVGAGI (reference sequence). The CDR3 region has the DNA TGTGCCAGCAGTTACTCGAGCAGGGAAAGTTCACCCCTCCACTTT. Its protein product is CASSYSSRESSPLHF.

The CDR3 DNA sequence: TGTGCCAGCAGCTTGGGGGACAGGGCGGACACCATATATTTT. Amino acids: CASSLGDRADTIYF. This chain connects TRBV5-6 to TRBJ1-3; 9 positions agree with TRBD1. Germline CDR1 and CDR2: SGHDT and YYEEEE. This CDR3 is built from 14 residues. V lost 0 bases, J lost 8 bases, and 3 bases stayed unmatched. The whole variable domain, remainder taken from reference TRBV5-6 and TRBJ1-3, is DAGVTQSPTHLIKTRGQQVTLRCSPKSGHDTVSWYQQALGQGPQFIFQYYEEEERQRGNFPDRFSGHQFPNYSSELNVNALLLGDSALYLCASSLGDRADTIYFGEGSWLTVV.

The genes are TRBV29-1 and TRBJ2-2, with 7 bases lining up with TRBD2. Germline loops: CDR1 SQVTM, CDR2 ANQGSEA. Unmatched junction bases numbered 4, after V lost 4 bases and J lost 2 bases. This CDR3 comprises 14 residues. For the CDR3, the DNA is TGCAGCGTTGCAGAGCGGGGAAACACCGGGGAGCTGTTTTTT. The encoded protein is CSVAERGNTGELFF.

The V and J genes are TRBV6-9 and TRBJ1-2, with 8 bases fitting TRBD1. The junction had 14 bases not matched to a gene; V was cut back by 8 bases and J by 3 bases. The germline V gene has CDR1 MNHGY and CDR2 SVAAGI. CDR3 size: 16 residues. CDR3 bases: TGTGCCAGCGGACACATATCCAGGGGGCCGGACTATGGCTACACCTTC. Encoded protein: CASGHISRGPDYGYTF.

The count of this clone is one. CDR3: CASSLLAGGPDTQYF. The CDR3 DNA follows: TGTGCCAGCAGCTTGCTAGCGGGAGGGCCGGATACGCAGTATTTT. The rearrangement uses TRBV7-2 and TRBJ2-3, with 12 bases matching TRBD2. Trimming removed 3 bases from V and 6 bases from J; junction bases left unmatched: 4. Germline assignment: CDR1 SGHTA and CDR2 FQGNSA. CDR3 size: 15 residues.

This chain connects TRBV21-1 to TRBJ1-1. TRBV21-1 is deemed a pseudogene. The CDR3 covers 13 residues. The CDR3 here is CASSKGGTYEAFF. Here the CDR3 DNA reads TGTGCCAGCAGCAAAGGTGGTACCTATGAAGCTTTCTTT.

V usage is TRBV5-1 and J usage is TRBJ1-4; D perhaps matches TRBD1 (6 bases). CDR1 SGHRS and CDR2 YFSETQ come from the germline V gene. Trimming stripped 4 bases from V and 6 bases from J, with 16 bases between. This CDR3 region has 15 residues. Here the CDR3 reads CASSLRGGRDEKLFF. Here the CDR3 DNA reads TGCGCCAGCAGCCTCCGCGGGGGGCGGGATGAAAAACTGTTTTTT.

The chain uses TRBV4-2 and TRBJ1-5; the D gene is possibly TRBD1 (5 bases). This CDR3 spans 13 amino acids. Trimming took 0 bases from V and 6 from J, leaving 6 bases between them. Germline assignment: CDR1 LGHNA and CDR2 YNFKEQ. The CDR3 DNA follows: TGTGCCAGCAGCCAAGATGGGGCTCAGCCCCAGCATTTT. Its protein product is CASSQDGAQPQHF.